Listed below are T cell receptor beta chains from one sample, sequenced in a study of beta chain features in type 1 diabetes. Using immunoSEQ multiplex PCR, the repertoire was profiled, and TCRdb retains in-frame clones only, with some absent. The sample includes 640,000 or so clones, roughly 13% of them seen just once. Sequencing used naive CD4+ T cells from blood. The receptors were sampled from a young man with type 1 diabetes. CDR3s include the opening cysteine and the closing phenylalanine or tryptophan. D genes are given only for firm matches. Some rows have no size entry. The others give once, few or many, or a class for an expanded clone.

TRBV30	TRBJ2-3	-	TRBD2	18	TGTGCCTGGAGTCCCCCGGGGCTAGCGGGGGGGGTCACAGATACGCAGTATTTT	CAWSPPGLAGGVTDTQYF
TRBV12-5	TRBJ1-1	few	-	13	TGTGCTAGTGGTCAAACAGCGAACACTGAAGCTTTCTTT	CASGQTANTEAFF
TRBV28	TRBJ2-2	few	TRBD1	16	TGTGCCAGCAGTTCTGGACAGGGGACGAACACCGGGGAGCTGTTTTTT	CASSSGQGTNTGELFF
TRBV5-1	TRBJ1-1	few	-	14	TGCGCCAGCAGCGTACAAGGGACGGACACTGAAGCTTTCTTT	CASSVQGTDTEAFF
TRBV9	TRBJ1-1	few	TRBD1	13	TGTGCCAGCAGCACGCGACAGGGGACTGAAGCTTTCTTT	CASSTRQGTEAFF
TRBV6-5	TRBJ2-7	-	-	13	TGTGCCAGCAGTTACCGGGTTTCCTACGAGCAGTACTTC	CASSYRVSYEQYF
TRBV6-5	TRBJ2-7	-	TRBD1	13	TGTGCCAAAGGGACAGGGAGCATCTACGAGCAGTACTTC	CAKGTGSIYEQYF
TRBV9	TRBJ2-2	few	-	16	TGTGCCAGCAGCGTAGGAGTTAGTGGGGGATCGGGGGAGCTGTTTTTT	CASSVGVSGGSGELFF
TRBV29-1	TRBJ1-5	-	-	14	TGCAGCGCTGGGGCGGGGTGGGGAGATCAGCCCCAGCATTTT	CSAGAGWGDQPQHF
TRBV30	TRBJ2-2	few	-	13	TGTGCCTGGAGTGGCCGAAACACCGGGGAGCTGTTTTTT	CAWSGRNTGELFF
TRBV6-5	TRBJ2-3	few	TRBD2	14	TGTGCCAGCAGTAGACTAGCAAGGGATGCTACGCAGTATTTT	CASSRLARDATQYF
TRBV29-1	TRBJ2-7	few	TRBD2	14	TGCAGCGTTCGTAGCGGGGTTTTTTCCTACGAGCAGTACTTC	CSVRSGVFSYEQYF
TRBV2	TRBJ1-1	-	-	12	TGTGCCAGCAGTGCTACTAGGGTCGAAGCTTTCTTT	CASSATRVEAFF
TRBV9	TRBJ1-2	few	TRBD1	16	TGTGCCAGCAGCGCCACGAACAGGGGATCTAACTATGGCTACACCTTC	CASSATNRGSNYGYTF
TRBV28	TRBJ1-1	few	-	15	TGTGCCAGCAGTTTCCCTCAGATACTAAACACTGAAGCTTTCTTT	CASSFPQILNTEAFF
TRBV27	TRBJ1-1	-	-	13	TGTGCCAGCAGTTTGGCGAGGGACACTGAAGCTTTCTTT	CASSLARDTEAFF
TRBV5-4	TRBJ2-1	few	-	13	TGTGCCACTCGCAAGGCCGACTACAATGAGCAGTTCTTC	CATRKADYNEQFF
TRBV6-5	TRBJ1-1	few	-	13	TGTGCCAGCAGCCCCCAGAAGAACACTGAAGCTTTCTTT	CASSPQKNTEAFF
TRBV14	TRBJ1-2	few	TRBD1	14	TGTGCCAGCAGCCAAGCACAGGGGGCTGGTGGCTACACCTTC	CASSQAQGAGGYTF
TRBV29-1	TRBJ2-7	-	-	12	TGCAGCGTTGGCAGGGAACCCTACGAGCAGTACTTC	CSVGREPYEQYF
TRBV30	TRBJ1-5	many	-	13	TGTGCCTGGAGTCGGGACACCAATCAGCCCCAGCATTTT	CAWSRDTNQPQHF
TRBV16	TRBJ1-1	few	-	14	TGTGCCAGCAGCCGGTGGACAGTGAACACTGAAGCTTTCTTT	CASSRWTVNTEAFF
TRBV27	TRBJ1-5	few	-	14	TGTGCCAGCAGTCCTCGGACAGCCAATCAGCCCCAGCATTTT	CASSPRTANQPQHF
TRBV15	TRBJ2-2	few	-	15	TGTGCCACCAGCAGAGATCCGCTCAGCACCGGGGAGCTGTTTTTT	CATSRDPLSTGELFF
TRBV10-3	TRBJ2-7	few	-	13	TGTGCCATCAGTACTACTGACAGCTACGAGCAGTACTTC	CAISTTDSYEQYF
TRBV11-2	TRBJ2-7	few	TRBD1	15	TGTGCCAGCAGCCTACTCCGGGACAGCTCCTACGAGCAGTACTTC	CASSLLRDSSYEQYF
TRBV9	TRBJ1-5	-	-	13	TGTGCCAGCGGGGTCGGTTGGGATCAGCCCCAGCATTTT	CASGVGWDQPQHF
TRBV7-9	TRBJ1-1	-	TRBD1	14	TGTGCCAGCAGCTGGGACAGATCGAACACTGAAGCTTTCTTT	CASSWDRSNTEAFF
TRBV6-5	TRBJ2-5	-	TRBD1	14	TGTGCCAGCAGTACAACAGGGGGCAGGGAGACCCAGTACTTC	CASSTTGGRETQYF
TRBV2	TRBJ1-1	-	-	12	TGTGCCAGCAGTGGCGGGGGCACTGAAGCTTTCTTT	CASSGGGTEAFF
TRBV5-8	TRBJ1-2	-	-	12	TGTGCCAGCAGCTCCAGGTCCTATGGCTACACCTTC	CASSSRSYGYTF
TRBV6-5	TRBJ1-6	few	TRBD1	14	TGTGCCAGCAGCCGACAGGGGGTGGGTTCACCCCTCCACTTT	CASSRQGVGSPLHF
TRBV30	TRBJ2-7	few	TRBD1	14	TGTGCCTGGAGTTTGGACAGGCACCTCTACGAGCAGTACTTC	CAWSLDRHLYEQYF
TRBV20-1	TRBJ2-1	few	-	11	TGCAGTGCTAGCCGGGGCAATGAGCAGTTCTTC	CSASRGNEQFF
TRBV20-1	TRBJ2-3	-	-	11	TGCAGTGTCTCATTCACAGATACGCAGTATTTT	CSVSFTDTQYF
TRBV29-1	TRBJ2-3	-	-	14	TGCAGCGCCGAGGGACAAACGGGCCCAGATACGCAGTATTTT	CSAEGQTGPDTQYF
TRBV5-4	TRBJ2-7	few	TRBD1	14	TGTGCCAGCAGCTTGGGGGACAGGGGTTACGAGCAGTACTTC	CASSLGDRGYEQYF
TRBV5-1	TRBJ1-2	-	-	15	TGCGCCAGCAGCTTAGCCCCTCCAACAGGATATGGCTACACCTTC	CASSLAPPTGYGYTF
TRBV27	TRBJ1-6	few	-	15	TGTGCCAGCAGTTGGCGGACAGATCCTAATTCACCCCTCCACTTT	CASSWRTDPNSPLHF
TRBV9	TRBJ2-5	-	-	12	TGTGCCAGCAGCGGGCAGCAAGAGACCCAGTACTTC	CASSGQQETQYF
TRBV29-1	TRBJ2-7	few	TRBD2	14	TGCAGCGCCCTGCAGACTAGCGGCTCCTACGAGCAGTACTTC	CSALQTSGSYEQYF
TRBV18	TRBJ1-1	few	-	14	TGTGCCAGCTCACCACCAGCCTCAAACACTGAAGCTTTCTTT	CASSPPASNTEAFF
TRBV6-5	TRBJ1-1	-	-	16	TGTGCCAGCAGTTACCGGTCAGATCCTAAGAACACTGAAGCTTTCTTT	CASSYRSDPKNTEAFF
TRBV30	TRBJ1-4	-	-	13	TGTGCCTGGAGCAAGGGTGAGGATGAAAAACTGTTTTTT	CAWSKGEDEKLFF
TRBV18	TRBJ1-5	few	-	15	TGTGCCAGCTCTCCGATGCGGGGCCCCAATCAGCCCCAGCATTTT	CASSPMRGPNQPQHF
TRBV14	TRBJ1-6	-	-	14	TGTGCCAGCAGCCCGATCTCCTATAATTCACCCCTCCACTTT	CASSPISYNSPLHF
TRBV5-6	TRBJ2-6	few	-	15	TGTGCCAGCAGCTTGGACCTCTCTGGGGCCAACGTCCTGACTTTC	CASSLDLSGANVLTF
TRBV30	TRBJ1-2	-	-	13	TGTGCCGGTCCGGGACTCGGAAACTATGGCTACACCTTC	CAGPGLGNYGYTF
TRBV7-6	TRBJ2-7	-	-	13	TGTGCCAGCAGCCGGGACTTGGGCTACGAGCAGTACTTC	CASSRDLGYEQYF
TRBV10-1	TRBJ2-3	-	-	14	TGCGCCAGCAGTGTAAGACAGCGCACAGATACGCAGTATTTT	CASSVRQRTDTQYF
TRBV5-1	TRBJ1-5	-	-	15	TGCGCCAGCAGCTTGACCGGGACGGCGAATCAGCCCCAGCATTTT	CASSLTGTANQPQHF
TRBV2	TRBJ2-5	-	-	10	TGTGCCAGCACCCGGGAGACCCAGTACTTC	CASTRETQYF
TRBV7-7	TRBJ2-3	-	-	14	TGTGCCAGCAGCTCGTATCAGGGCACAGATACGCAGTATTTT	CASSSYQGTDTQYF